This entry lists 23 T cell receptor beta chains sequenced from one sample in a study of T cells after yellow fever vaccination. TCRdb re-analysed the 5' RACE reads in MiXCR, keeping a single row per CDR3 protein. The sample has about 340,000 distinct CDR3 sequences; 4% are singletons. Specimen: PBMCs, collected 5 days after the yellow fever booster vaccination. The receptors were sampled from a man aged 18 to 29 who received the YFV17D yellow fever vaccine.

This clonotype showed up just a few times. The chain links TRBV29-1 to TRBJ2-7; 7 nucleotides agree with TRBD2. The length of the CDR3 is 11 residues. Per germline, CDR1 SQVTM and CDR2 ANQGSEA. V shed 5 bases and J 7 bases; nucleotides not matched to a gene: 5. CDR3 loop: CSVRRGEEQYV. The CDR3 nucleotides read TGCAGCGTTCGTCGGGGGGAGGAGCAGTACGTC.

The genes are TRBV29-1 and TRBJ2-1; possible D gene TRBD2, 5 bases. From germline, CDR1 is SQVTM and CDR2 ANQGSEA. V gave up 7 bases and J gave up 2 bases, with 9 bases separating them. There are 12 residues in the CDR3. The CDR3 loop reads CSGVGAYNEQFF. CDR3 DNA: TGCAGCGGGGTCGGGGCCTACAATGAGCAGTTCTTC.

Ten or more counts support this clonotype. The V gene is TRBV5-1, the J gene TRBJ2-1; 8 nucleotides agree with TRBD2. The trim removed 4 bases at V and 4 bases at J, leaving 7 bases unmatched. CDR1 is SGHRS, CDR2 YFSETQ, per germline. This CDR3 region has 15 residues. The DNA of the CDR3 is TGCGCCAGCAGCCCGGGACTAGTGTGGTACAATGAGCAGTTCTTC. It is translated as CASSPGLVWYNEQFF.

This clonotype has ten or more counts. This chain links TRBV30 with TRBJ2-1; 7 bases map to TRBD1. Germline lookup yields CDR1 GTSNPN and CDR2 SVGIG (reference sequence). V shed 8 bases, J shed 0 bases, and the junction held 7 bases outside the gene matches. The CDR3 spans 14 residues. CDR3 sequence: CAVQGVRSYNEQFF. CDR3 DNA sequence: TGTGCCGTTCAGGGGGTCCGCTCCTACAATGAGCAGTTCTTC.

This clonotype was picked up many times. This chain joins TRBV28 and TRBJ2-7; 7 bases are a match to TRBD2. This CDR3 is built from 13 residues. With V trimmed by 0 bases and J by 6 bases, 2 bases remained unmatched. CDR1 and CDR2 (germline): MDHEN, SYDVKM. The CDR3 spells CASSLWSGGEQYV. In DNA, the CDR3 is TGTGCCAGCAGTTTATGGTCGGGGGGCGAGCAGTACGTC.

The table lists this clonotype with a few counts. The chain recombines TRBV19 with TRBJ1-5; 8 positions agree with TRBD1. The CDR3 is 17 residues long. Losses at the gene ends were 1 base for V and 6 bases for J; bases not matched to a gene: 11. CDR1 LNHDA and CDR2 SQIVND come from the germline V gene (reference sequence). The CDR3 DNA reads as TGTGCCAGTAGTATAGGGAGGCAGGGGGCGCTGGGTCAGCCCCAGCATTTT. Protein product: CASSIGRQGALGQPQHF.

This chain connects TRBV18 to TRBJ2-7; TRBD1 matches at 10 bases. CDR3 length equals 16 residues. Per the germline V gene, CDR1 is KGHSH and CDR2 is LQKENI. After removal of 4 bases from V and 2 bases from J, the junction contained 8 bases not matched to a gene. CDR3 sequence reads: CASSLAMTGGAYEQYF. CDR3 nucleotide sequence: TGTGCCAGCTCACTAGCCATGACAGGGGGCGCCTACGAGCAGTACTTC.

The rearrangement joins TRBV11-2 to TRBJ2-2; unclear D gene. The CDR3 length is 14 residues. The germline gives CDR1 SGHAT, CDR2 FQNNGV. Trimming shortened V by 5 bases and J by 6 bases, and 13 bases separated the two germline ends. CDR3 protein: CASSPLTQPGELFF. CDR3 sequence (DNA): TGTGCCAGCAGCCCGCTAACACAGCCCGGGGAGCTGTTTTTT.

CDR3 residues: CASSRGLAGRKQETQYF. DNA for the CDR3: TGTGCCAGCAGTAGGGGACTAGCGGGTAGAAAACAAGAGACCCAGTACTTC. The gene calls are TRBV6-5 and TRBJ2-5; 12 bases line up with TRBD2. The CDR3 extends over 17 amino acids. Germline CDR1 and CDR2: MNHEY and SVGAGI. Unmatched junction bases numbered 9, after V lost 5 bases and J lost 2 bases.

The CDR3 is CASSPPYRRSSYEQYF. CDR3 bases: TGTGCCAGCTCACCACCTTATCGACGGAGCTCCTACGAGCAGTACTTC. The chain joins TRBV18 to TRBJ2-7, with no clear D. CDR1 and CDR2 from the germline V gene are KGHSH and LQKENI. The ends were cut back, 0 bases at V and 0 bases at J, with 12 bases in the middle. The length of the CDR3 is 16 residues. The complete variable domain, with remaining parts taken from reference TRBV18 and TRBJ2-7, reads NAGVMQNPRHLVRRRGQEARLRCSPMKGHSHVYWYRQLPEEGLKFMVYLQKENIIDESGMPKERFSAEFPKEGPSILRIQQVVRGDSAAYFCASSPPYRRSSYEQYFGPGTRLTVT.

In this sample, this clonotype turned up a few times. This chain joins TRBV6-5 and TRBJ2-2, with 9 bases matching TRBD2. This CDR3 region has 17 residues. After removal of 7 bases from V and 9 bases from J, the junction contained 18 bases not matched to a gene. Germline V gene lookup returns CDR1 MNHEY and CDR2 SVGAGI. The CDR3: CASTPLAGMPQVRELFF. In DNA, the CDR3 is TGTGCCAGCACCCCCCTAGCGGGGATGCCTCAAGTCCGGGAGCTGTTTTTT.

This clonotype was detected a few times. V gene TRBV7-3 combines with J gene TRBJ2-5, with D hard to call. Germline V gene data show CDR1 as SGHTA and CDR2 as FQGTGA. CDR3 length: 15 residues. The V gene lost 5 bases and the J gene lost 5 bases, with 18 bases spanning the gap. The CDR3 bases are TGTGCCAGCAGCAAGACCCTCGCCCCGTGGGAGACCCAGTACTTC. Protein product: CASSKTLAPWETQYF. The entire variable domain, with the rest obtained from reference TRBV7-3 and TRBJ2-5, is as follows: GAGVSQTPSNKVTEKGKYVELRCDPISGHTALYWYRQSLGQGPEFLIYFQGTGAADDSGLPNDRFFAVRPEGSVSTLKIQRTERGDSAVYLCASSKTLAPWETQYFGPGTRLLVL.

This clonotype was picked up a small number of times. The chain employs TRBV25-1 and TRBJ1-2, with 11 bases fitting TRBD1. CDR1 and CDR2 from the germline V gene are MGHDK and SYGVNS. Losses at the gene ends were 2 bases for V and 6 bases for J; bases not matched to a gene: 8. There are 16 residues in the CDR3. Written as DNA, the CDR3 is TGTGCCAGCAGTGAAGGACAGGGGGCCTTTCGTAATGGCTACACCTTC. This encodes CASSEGQGAFRNGYTF.

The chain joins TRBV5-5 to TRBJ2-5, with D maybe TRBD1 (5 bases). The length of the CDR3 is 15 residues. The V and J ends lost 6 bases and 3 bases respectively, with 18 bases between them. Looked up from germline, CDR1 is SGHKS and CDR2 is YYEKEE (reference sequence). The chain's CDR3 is CASNLRVGPEETQYF. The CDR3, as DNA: TGTGCCAGCAACCTCAGGGTAGGGCCCGAAGAGACCCAGTACTTC.

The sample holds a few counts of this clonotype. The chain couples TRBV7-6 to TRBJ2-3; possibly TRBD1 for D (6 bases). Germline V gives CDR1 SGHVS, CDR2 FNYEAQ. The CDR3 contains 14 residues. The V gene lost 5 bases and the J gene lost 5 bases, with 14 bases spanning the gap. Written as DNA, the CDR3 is TGTGCCAGCAGCCCAAACAGGGTTAGAGATACGCAGTATTTT. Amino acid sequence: CASSPNRVRDTQYF.

The CDR3 DNA reads as TGCGCCAGCAGCTTGGTATACAGGGATTATAGCAATCAGCCCCAGCATTTT. Amino acids: CASSLVYRDYSNQPQHF. V and J are TRBV5-1 and TRBJ1-5; weak D call: TRBD1 (6 bases). Between the trimmed V and J ends, which lost 0 bases and 0 bases, there was a span of 13 bases. From germline, CDR1 is SGHRS and CDR2 YFSETQ. The CDR3 runs to 17 residues.

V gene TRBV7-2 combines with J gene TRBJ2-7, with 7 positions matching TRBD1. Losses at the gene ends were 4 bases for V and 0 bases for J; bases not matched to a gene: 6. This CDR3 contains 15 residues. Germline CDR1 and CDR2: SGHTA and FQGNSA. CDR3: CASSSIRTGSYEQYF. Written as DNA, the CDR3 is TGTGCCAGCAGCTCCATCCGGACAGGCTCCTACGAGCAGTACTTC.

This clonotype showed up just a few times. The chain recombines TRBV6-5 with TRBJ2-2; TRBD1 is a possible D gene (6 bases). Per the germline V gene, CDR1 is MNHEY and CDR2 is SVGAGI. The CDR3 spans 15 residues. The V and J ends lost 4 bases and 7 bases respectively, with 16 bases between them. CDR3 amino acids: CASSSLQGPDGELFF. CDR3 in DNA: TGTGCCAGCAGTTCCCTCCAGGGGCCGGACGGGGAGCTGTTTTTT.

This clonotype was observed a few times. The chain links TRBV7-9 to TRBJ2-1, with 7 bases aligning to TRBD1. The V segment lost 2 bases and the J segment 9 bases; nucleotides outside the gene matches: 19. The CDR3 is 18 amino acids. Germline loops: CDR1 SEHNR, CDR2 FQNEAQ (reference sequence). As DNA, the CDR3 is TGTGCCAGCAGCTTACCCCCGCTTAAGGGTAAGGGGGCCCTTGAGCAGTTCTTC. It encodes CASSLPPLKGKGALEQFF.

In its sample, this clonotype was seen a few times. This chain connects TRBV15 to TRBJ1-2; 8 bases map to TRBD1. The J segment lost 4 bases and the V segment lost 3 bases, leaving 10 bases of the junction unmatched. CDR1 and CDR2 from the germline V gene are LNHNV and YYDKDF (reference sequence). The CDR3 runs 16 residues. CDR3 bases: TGTGCCACCAGCAGCTTGGGACAGGCCATACCCTATGGCTACACCTTC. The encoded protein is CATSSLGQAIPYGYTF. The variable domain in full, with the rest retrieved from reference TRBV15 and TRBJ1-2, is DAMVIQNPRYQVTQFGKPVTLSCSQTLNHNVMYWYQQKSSQAPKLLFHYYDKDFNNEADTPDNFQSRRPNTSFCFLDIRSPGLGDTAMYLCATSSLGQAIPYGYTFGSGTRLTVV.

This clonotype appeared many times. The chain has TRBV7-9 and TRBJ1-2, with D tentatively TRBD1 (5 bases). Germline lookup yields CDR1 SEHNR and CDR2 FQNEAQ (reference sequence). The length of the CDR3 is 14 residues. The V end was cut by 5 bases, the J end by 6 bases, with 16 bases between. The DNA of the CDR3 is TGTGCCAGCAGCCGCGCGGGGAGAGGGGATGGCTACACCTTC. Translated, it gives CASSRAGRGDGYTF.

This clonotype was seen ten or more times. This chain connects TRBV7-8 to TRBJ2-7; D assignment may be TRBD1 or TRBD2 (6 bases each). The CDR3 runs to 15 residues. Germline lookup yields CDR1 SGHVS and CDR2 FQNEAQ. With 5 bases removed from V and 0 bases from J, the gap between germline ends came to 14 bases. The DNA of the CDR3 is TGTGCCAGCAGCCCAGAGGGGGGCGTCTCCTACGAGCAGTACGTC. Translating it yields CASSPEGGVSYEQYV.

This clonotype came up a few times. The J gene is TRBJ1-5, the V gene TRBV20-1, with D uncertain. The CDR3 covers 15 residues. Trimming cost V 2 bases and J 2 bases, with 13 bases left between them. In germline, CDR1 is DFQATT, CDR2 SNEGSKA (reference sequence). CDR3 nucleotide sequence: TGCAGTGCTAGACCCGATAGCGAGGGCAATCAGCCCCAGCATTTT. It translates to CSARPDSEGNQPQHF.